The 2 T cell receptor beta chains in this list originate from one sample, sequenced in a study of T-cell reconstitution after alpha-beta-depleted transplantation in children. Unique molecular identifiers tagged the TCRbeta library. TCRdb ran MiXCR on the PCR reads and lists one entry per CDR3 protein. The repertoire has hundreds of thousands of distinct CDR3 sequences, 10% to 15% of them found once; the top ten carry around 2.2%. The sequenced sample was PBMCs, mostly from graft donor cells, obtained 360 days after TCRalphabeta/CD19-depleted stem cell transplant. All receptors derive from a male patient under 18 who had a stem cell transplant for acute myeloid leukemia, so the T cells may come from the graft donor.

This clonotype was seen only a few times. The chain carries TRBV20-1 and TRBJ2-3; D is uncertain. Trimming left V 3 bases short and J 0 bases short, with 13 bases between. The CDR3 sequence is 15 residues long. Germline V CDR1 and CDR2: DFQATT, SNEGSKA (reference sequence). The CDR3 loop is CSASPGGPSTDTQYF. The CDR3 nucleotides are TGCAGTGCTAGCCCAGGCGGCCCTAGCACAGATACGCAGTATTTT.

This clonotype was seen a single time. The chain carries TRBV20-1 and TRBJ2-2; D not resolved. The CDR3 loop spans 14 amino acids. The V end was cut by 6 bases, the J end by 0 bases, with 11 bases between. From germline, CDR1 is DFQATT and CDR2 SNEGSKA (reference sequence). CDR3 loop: CSARQMANTGELFF. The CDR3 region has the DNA TGCAGTGCGAGACAAATGGCGAACACCGGGGAGCTGTTTTTT.